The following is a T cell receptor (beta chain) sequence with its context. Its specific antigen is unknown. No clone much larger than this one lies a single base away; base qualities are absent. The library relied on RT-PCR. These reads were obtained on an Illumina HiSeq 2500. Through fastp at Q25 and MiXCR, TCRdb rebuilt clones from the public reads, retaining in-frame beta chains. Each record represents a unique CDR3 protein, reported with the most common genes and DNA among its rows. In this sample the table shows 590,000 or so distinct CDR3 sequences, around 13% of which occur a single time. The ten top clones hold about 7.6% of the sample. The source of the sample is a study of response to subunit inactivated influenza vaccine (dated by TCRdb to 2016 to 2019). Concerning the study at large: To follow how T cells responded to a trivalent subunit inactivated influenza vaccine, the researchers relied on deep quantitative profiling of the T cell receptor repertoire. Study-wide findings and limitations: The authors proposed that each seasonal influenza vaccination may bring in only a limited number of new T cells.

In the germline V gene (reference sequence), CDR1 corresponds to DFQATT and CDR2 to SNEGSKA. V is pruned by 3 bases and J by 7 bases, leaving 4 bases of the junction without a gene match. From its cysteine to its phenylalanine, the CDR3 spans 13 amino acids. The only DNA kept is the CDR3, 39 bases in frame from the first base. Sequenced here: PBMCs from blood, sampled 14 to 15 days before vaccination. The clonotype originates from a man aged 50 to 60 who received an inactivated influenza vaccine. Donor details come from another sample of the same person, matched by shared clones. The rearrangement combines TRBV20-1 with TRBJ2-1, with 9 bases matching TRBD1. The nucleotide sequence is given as TGCAGTGCTAGGGGACAGGGTGTGAATGAGCAGTTCTTC. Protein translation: CSARGQGVNEQFF.